Each of the 28 T cell receptor beta chains below was sequenced from the same sample in a study of cytomegalovirus exposure and HLA in healthy donors. The PCR made use of 60 Vbeta and 13 Jbeta primers. The table came from immunoSEQ multiplex PCR; TCRdb's copy has only in-frame clones and leaves some out. Of roughly 190,000 clones detected, 75% to 85% appear once; the ten largest clones hold roughly 1.5%. The source material was PBMCs. The source is a woman in her forties or fifties in good health and CMV-seronegative.

The gene calls are TRBV7-9 and TRBJ2-5; 7 positions agree with TRBD1. This CDR3 is 13 amino acids long. Germline assignment: CDR1 SEHNR and CDR2 FQNEAQ (reference sequence). The V and J ends lost 2 bases and 5 bases, in that order; junction bases with no gene match: 2. In DNA form, the CDR3 reads TGTGCCAGCAGCTTAATGACAGGGGAGACCCAGTACTTC. Translating it yields CASSLMTGETQYF.

The chain couples TRBV18 to TRBJ1-2; 7 nucleotides align to TRBD1. Germline lookup yields CDR1 KGHSH and CDR2 LQKENI. Losses at the gene ends were 6 bases for V and 2 bases for J; bases not matched to a gene: 6. The CDR3 has 14 amino acids. CDR3 loop: CASSLQGDNYGYTF. The CDR3 region has the DNA TGTGCCAGCTCTCTTCAGGGGGACAACTATGGCTACACCTTC.

The chain is built from TRBV6-4 and TRBJ2-5; TRBD2 aligns across 9 bases. CDR3 length equals 13 residues. The ends lost 3 bases at V and 4 bases at J; junction bases unmatched: 0. Germline lookup yields CDR1 MRHNA and CDR2 SNTAGT. Written as DNA, the CDR3 is TGTGCCAGCAGTGAACTAGCGGGAGAGACCCAGTACTTC. The encoded protein is CASSELAGETQYF.

The rearrangement links TRBV5-1 to TRBJ2-2; TRBD2 agrees at 11 bases. V shed 4 bases and J 7 bases; nucleotides not matched to a gene: 12. Germline V CDR1 and CDR2: SGHRS, YFSETQ. The length of the CDR3 is 17 residues. CDR3 sequence (DNA): TGCGCCAGCAGCCCCGGGACTAGCGGACAACGGATCGGGGAGCTGTTTTTT. As protein: CASSPGTSGQRIGELFF. The entire variable domain, with the rest obtained from reference TRBV5-1 and TRBJ2-2, is as follows: KAGVTQTPRYLIKTRGQQVTLSCSPISGHRSVSWYQQTPGQGLQFLFEYFSETQRNKGNFPGRFSGRQFSNSRSEMNVSTLELGDSALYLCASSPGTSGQRIGELFFGEGSRLTVL.

This chain uses TRBV11-2 with TRBJ1-6, with 8 bases matching TRBD1. Germline V gene data show CDR1 as SGHAT and CDR2 as FQNNGV. The V segment lost 6 bases and the J segment 7 bases; nucleotides outside the gene matches: 11. The CDR3 spans 16 residues. CDR3 DNA sequence: TGTGCCAGCAGAATGCCGTACAGGGGGAGGAATTCACCCCTCCACTTT. It is translated as CASRMPYRGRNSPLHF. The full variable domain, rest sourced from reference TRBV11-2 and TRBJ1-6, is EAGVAQSPRYKIIEKRQSVAFWCNPISGHATLYWYQQILGQGPKLLIQFQNNGVVDDSQLPKDRFSAERLKGVDSTLKIQPAKLEDSAVYLCASRMPYRGRNSPLHFGNGTRLTVT.

This clone was observed a single time. CDR3 in DNA: TGTGCCAGCATCAACGGGGGGGGTTACTACAATGAGCAGTTCTTC. This gives the protein CASINGGGYYNEQFF. The rearrangement links TRBV5-4 to TRBJ2-1; TRBD2 matches at 8 bases. The CDR3 length is 15 residues. J was trimmed by 3 bases and V by 6 bases; bases with no gene match: 8. Germline V gene data show CDR1 as SGHNT and CDR2 as YYREEE (reference sequence).

The chain employs TRBV28 and TRBJ2-7; D is possibly TRBD1 (6 bases). Trimming pared 5 bases from V and 1 base from J, leaving 24 bases between. CDR3 length: 18 residues. Germline V gives CDR1 MDHEN, CDR2 SYDVKM. This CDR3 reads CASSPYRVRGYSSYEQYF. The DNA of the CDR3 is TGTGCCAGCAGTCCGTACAGGGTTCGGGGTTACTCATCCTACGAGCAGTACTTC.

This rearrangement joins TRBV11-2 to TRBJ2-1; unclear D gene. Germline CDR1 reads SGHAT; CDR2 reads FQNNGV. Trimming took off 0 bases at V and 9 bases at J, with 3 bases between the two ends. CDR3 length equals 11 residues. Here the CDR3 DNA reads TGTGCCAGCAGCTTAGAGAGTGAGCAGTTCTTC. This translates into CASSLESEQFF.

The chain combines TRBV15 with TRBJ1-4, with D possibly matching TRBD1 (5 bases). The germline gives CDR1 LNHNV, CDR2 YYDKDF (reference sequence). The CDR3 runs 15 residues. The V end lost 1 base, the J end lost 8 bases, and 14 bases lay between the germline ends. This chain's CDR3 is CATSRGGYKGEKLFF. As DNA, the CDR3 is TGTGCCACCAGCAGAGGAGGATACAAGGGGGAAAAACTGTTTTTT.

This rearrangement joins TRBV25-1 to TRBJ1-1; D ambiguous. Trimming removed 3 bases from V and 5 bases from J, with 13 bases in between. Germline V gene lookup returns CDR1 MGHDK and CDR2 SYGVNS. The CDR3 contains 14 residues. CDR3 residues: CASSDPGWKTEAFF. CDR3 DNA sequence: TGTGCCAGCAGTGACCCGGGGTGGAAGACTGAAGCTTTCTTT.

The chain joins TRBV7-3 to TRBJ1-1; no definite D call. Germline CDR1 SGHTA, CDR2 FQGTGA. The CDR3 consists of 15 residues. Trimming cost V 5 bases and J 0 bases, with 13 bases left between them. The CDR3 loop reads CASSPGWGMNTEAFF. CDR3 nucleotides: TGTGCCAGCAGCCCGGGGTGGGGTATGAACACTGAAGCTTTCTTT.

In its sample, this clone was seen a few times. The genes are TRBV7-6 and TRBJ1-4; 8 bases agree with TRBD1. The CDR3 runs to 13 residues. CDR1 is SGHVS and CDR2 is FNYEAQ in the germline V gene. The ends lost 4 bases at V and 11 bases at J; junction bases unmatched: 6. The CDR3 loop reads CASSSRTGWKLFF. As DNA, the CDR3 is TGTGCCAGCAGCTCAAGGACAGGGTGGAAACTGTTTTTT.

The chain links TRBV7-2 to TRBJ2-2; a weak D match, TRBD1 (5 bases). The CDR3 is 16 amino acids. With 4 bases removed from V and 3 bases from J, the gap between germline ends came to 15 bases. Germline values: CDR1 SGHTA, CDR2 FQGNSA. The CDR3 loop reads CASSSLRQTYTGELFF. The CDR3, as DNA: TGTGCCAGCAGCTCTCTTAGACAGACTTACACCGGGGAGCTGTTTTTT. The full variable domain, its missing parts supplied by reference TRBV7-2 and TRBJ2-2, is GAGVSQSPSNKVTEKGKDVELRCDPISGHTALYWYRQSLGQGLEFLIYFQGNSAPDKSGLPSDRFSAERTGGSVSTLTIQRTQQEDSAVYLCASSSLRQTYTGELFFGEGSRLTVL.

V gene TRBV19 combines with J gene TRBJ1-5; maybe TRBD1 (6 bases). Germline-derived CDR1 and CDR2 are LNHDA and SQIVND (reference sequence). CDR3 length: 15 residues. V lost 7 bases to trimming and J lost 0 bases, with 13 bases between them. The CDR3: CASTEDSLSNQPQHF. The CDR3 nucleotides read TGTGCCAGTACCGAGGACAGTCTTAGCAATCAGCCCCAGCATTTT.

The rearrangement uses TRBV7-9 and TRBJ1-1; D remains unclear. The CDR3 has 13 amino acids. Germline-derived CDR1 and CDR2 are SEHNR and FQNEAQ (reference sequence). With 3 bases removed from V and 1 base from J, the gap between germline ends came to 6 bases. The CDR3 sequence is CASSFQENTEAFF. CDR3 nucleotides: TGTGCCAGCAGCTTTCAGGAGAACACTGAAGCTTTCTTT.

The gene calls are TRBV2 and TRBJ2-3, with a tentative D call TRBD1 (6 bases). CDR1 is SNHLY, CDR2 FYNNEI, per germline. This CDR3 comprises 13 residues. The ends were cut back, 4 bases at V and 9 bases at J, with 14 bases in the middle. CDR3 nucleotides: TGTGCCAGCAGTGCCCGTCAGGGGACCACGCAGTATTTT. Its protein is CASSARQGTTQYF. Based on the CDR3 plus reference TRBV2 and TRBJ2-3, the full variable domain is EPEVTQTPSHQVTQMGQEVILRCVPISNHLYFYWYRQILGQKVEFLVSFYNNEISEKSEIFDDQFSVERPDGSNFTLKIRSTKLEDSAMYFCASSARQGTTQYFGPGTRLTVL.

The V and J genes are TRBV19 and TRBJ1-6; tentative D call: TRBD1 (6 bases). The CDR3 is 16 amino acids. The V gene lost 8 bases and the J gene lost 4 bases, with 18 bases spanning the gap. CDR1 is LNHDA, CDR2 SQIVND, per germline (reference sequence). In DNA form, the CDR3 reads TGTGCCAGTGCAGGACAGACACATGATTATAATTCACCCCTCCACTTT. Translating gives CASAGQTHDYNSPLHF.

The sample holds a few counts of this clone. The rearrangement uses TRBV6-5 and TRBJ1-2; D gene unclear. This CDR3 comprises 14 residues. Deletions cut 0 bases from V and 4 bases from J, with 9 bases between. Germline lookup yields CDR1 MNHEY and CDR2 SVGAGI. Here the CDR3 DNA reads TGTGCCAGCAGTTACTCGGAGGGAAGCTATGGCTACACCTTC. This gives the protein CASSYSEGSYGYTF.

The chain links TRBV4-3 to TRBJ2-2; D is unclear. The CDR3 length is 16 residues. Between the trimmed V and J ends, which lost 0 bases and 1 base, there was a span of 9 bases. CDR1 and CDR2 from the germline V gene are LGHNA and YSLEER. The CDR3 loop is CASSQEPRMNTGELFF. The CDR3, as DNA: TGCGCCAGCAGCCAAGAACCCAGGATGAACACCGGGGAGCTGTTTTTT.

In its sample, this clone was seen a few times. The V and J genes are TRBV7-9 and TRBJ2-2, with D unresolved. This CDR3 contains 15 residues. CDR1 and CDR2 from the germline V gene are SEHNR and FQNEAQ (reference sequence). Trimming took 2 bases from V and 0 from J, leaving 7 bases between them. The CDR3 sequence is CASSLLGSNTGELFF. CDR3 DNA: TGTGCCAGCAGCTTACTCGGGTCGAACACCGGGGAGCTGTTTTTT.

The CDR3 sequence: CASSATPPAENQPQHF. The CDR3 coding sequence is TGTGCCAGCTCAGCGACCCCCCCCGCGGAGAATCAGCCCCAGCATTTT. The rearrangement joins TRBV18 to TRBJ1-5; D is unclear. V was cut by 5 bases and J by 4 bases, with 18 bases left in between. CDR1 KGHSH and CDR2 LQKENI come from the germline V gene. This CDR3 has 16 residues.

V usage is TRBV9 and J usage is TRBJ2-1; possible D gene TRBD1, 5 bases. The germline CDR1 and CDR2 sequences are SGDLS and YYNGEE. V lost 3 bases, J lost 8 bases, and 15 bases lay in between. The CDR3 has 14 residues. The CDR3 region has the DNA TGTGCCAGCAGCGGGGGCTGGCTGAAGGATGAGCAGTTCTTC. Protein sequence: CASSGGWLKDEQFF.

The chain employs TRBV7-3 and TRBJ1-1, with D uncertain. The ends were cut back, 6 bases at V and 4 bases at J, with 12 bases in the middle. Germline V gene sequence: CDR1 SGHTA, CDR2 FQGTGA. The CDR3 spans 13 residues. CDR3: CASRDGGSTEAFF. In DNA, the CDR3 is TGTGCCAGCAGGGATGGAGGGAGCACTGAAGCTTTCTTT.

The V gene is TRBV19, the J gene TRBJ1-1; TRBD1 is a possible D gene (6 bases). Deletions cut 11 bases from V and 8 bases from J, with 12 bases between. The CDR3 is made up of 10 amino acids. The V gene's germline CDR1 is LNHDA and CDR2 SQIVND (reference sequence). CDR3 in amino acids: CASTGFEAFF. CDR3 coding DNA: TGTGCCTCGACAGGATTCGAAGCTTTCTTT.

The J gene is TRBJ1-1, the V gene TRBV18, with a weak D call TRBD1 (5 bases). Trimming stripped 6 bases from V and 0 bases from J, with 8 bases between. CDR3 length: 13 amino acids. The germline V gene encodes CDR1 KGHSH and CDR2 LQKENI. The CDR3 sequence: CASSEGLNTEAFF. Written as DNA, the CDR3 is TGTGCCAGCTCGGAGGGGCTGAACACTGAAGCTTTCTTT.

In its sample, this clone was seen a few times. V and J are TRBV7-3 and TRBJ2-1; 8 bases fit TRBD2. Germline V gene sequence: CDR1 SGHTA, CDR2 FQGTGA. The CDR3 is made up of 13 amino acids. V gave up 5 bases and J gave up 10 bases; unmatched junction bases: 7. CDR3 in DNA: TGTGCCAGCAGCCTTAGTGCGGGAGGAGAGCAGTTCTTC. Its protein is CASSLSAGGEQFF.

The rearrangement joins TRBV29-1 to TRBJ2-7, with TRBD2 identical over 7 bases. Germline lookup yields CDR1 SQVTM and CDR2 ANQGSEA. This CDR3 spans 11 amino acids. J was trimmed by 4 bases and V by 6 bases; bases with no gene match: 3. CDR3 residues: CSVGGIYEQYF. Here the CDR3 DNA reads TGCAGCGTGGGGGGGATTTACGAGCAGTACTTC.

The gene calls are TRBV7-8 and TRBJ1-5; D is undetermined. This CDR3 spans 20 amino acids. The V gene's germline CDR1 is SGHVS and CDR2 FQNEAQ. Trimming shortened V by 5 bases and J by 0 bases, and 26 bases separated the two germline ends. The CDR3 loop is CASSPFSLTRRVYSNQPQHF. CDR3 coding DNA: TGTGCCAGCAGCCCGTTTTCTCTGACACGACGAGTTTATAGCAATCAGCCCCAGCATTTT.